This TCR beta chain emerged from a study of response to subunit inactivated influenza vaccine. Overall study results and limits: It was suggested by the authors that few new T cells are recruited by each seasonal influenza vaccination.

TCRdb called the RT-PCR reads again in MiXCR, with one record for every CDR3 protein. The table records about 580,000 distinct CDR3 sequences, 12% to 15% of them present only once. This clonotype was counted only a few times. Its antigen is as yet unknown. V dropped 0 bases and J dropped 2 bases, with 14 bases sitting between them. Germline loops: CDR1 ENHRY, CDR2 SYGVKD. The CDR3 is 16 residues long. This sequence was found in a man between 50 and 59 years old who received an inactivated influenza vaccine. This rearrangement joins TRBV10-3 to TRBJ2-7; D not resolved. Sequencing used PBMCs from blood, obtained roughly 12 days after vaccination. The CDR3 region is CAISESMGRTTYEQYF. The CDR3 coding sequence is TGTGCCATCAGTGAGTCGATGGGCAGGACGACCTACGAGCAGTACTTC.